This passage covers 20 T cell receptor beta chains from one sample sequenced in a study of cytomegalovirus exposure and HLA in healthy donors. The primer mix had 60 Vbeta and 13 Jbeta primers. Generated by immunoSEQ multiplex PCR, the TCRdb table keeps only in-frame clones and is missing some. The data hold about 120,000 clones, with 55% to 75% observed a single time. The specimen sequenced was PBMCs. The source of these receptors is a man aged 25 to 40 in good health and CMV-seronegative.

The CDR3 DNA sequence: TGTGCCAGTAGTGTCCAGGTTGGCGCTGAAGCTTTCTTT. Amino acid sequence: CASSVQVGAEAFF. The rearrangement joins TRBV19 to TRBJ1-1, with D unclear. CDR1 is LNHDA, CDR2 SQIVND, per germline (reference sequence). Trimming took off 5 bases at V and 6 bases at J, with 13 bases between the two ends. CDR3 size: 13 residues.

This clone was observed a handful of times. This rearrangement joins TRBV2 to TRBJ1-4; D unclear. The V end was cut by 7 bases, the J end by 2 bases, with 11 bases between. The V gene's germline CDR1 is SNHLY and CDR2 FYNNEI. The CDR3 has 14 amino acids. The CDR3 DNA follows: TGTGCCAGCACCGGTGAGAGGACTAATGAAAAACTGTTTTTT. This sequence encodes CASTGERTNEKLFF.

The chain has TRBV6-1 and TRBJ1-3; TRBD1 might be the D (6 bases). V shed 1 base and J shed 3 bases, with 10 bases lying between them. The CDR3 consists of 15 residues. Germline loops: CDR1 MNHNS, CDR2 SASEGT. This CDR3 reads CASSEVQGLGNTIYF. CDR3 in DNA: TGTGCCAGCAGTGAAGTCCAGGGGCTTGGAAACACCATATATTTT.

The chain recombines TRBV28 with TRBJ1-4; D gene unclear. CDR3 length: 15 residues. The ends were cut back, 6 bases at V and 1 base at J, with 12 bases in the middle. Per germline, CDR1 MDHEN and CDR2 SYDVKM. This chain's CDR3 is CASSTLAETNEKLFF. The CDR3 bases are TGTGCCAGCAGCACCCTCGCAGAAACTAATGAAAAACTGTTTTTT.

The genes are TRBV28 and TRBJ1-2, with TRBD1 matching 8 bases. CDR3 length: 16 residues. With V trimmed by 2 bases and J by 3 bases, 8 bases remained unmatched. Germline lookup yields CDR1 MDHEN and CDR2 SYDVKM. CDR3 DNA: TGTGCCAGCAGTTTAGGAGCAGGGGGCGCGGACTATGGCTACACCTTC. As protein: CASSLGAGGADYGYTF.

The gene calls are TRBV7-2 and TRBJ1-2; no clear D gene. The CDR3 totals 14 residues. CDR1 is SGHTA and CDR2 is FQGNSA in the germline V gene. Trimming removed 5 bases at V and 0 bases at J, with 10 bases between. The CDR3 loop reads CASSVGRANYGYTF. The CDR3 DNA follows: TGTGCCAGCAGCGTAGGGCGGGCTAACTATGGCTACACCTTC.

This sequence joins TRBV5-6 and TRBJ2-7; 7 nucleotides match TRBD1. CDR3 length: 14 amino acids. Trimming removed 0 bases from V and 6 bases from J; junction bases left unmatched: 6. Germline V CDR1 and CDR2: SGHDT, YYEEEE. The CDR3 sequence is CASSLDRGLVEQYF. CDR3 bases: TGTGCCAGCAGCTTGGACAGGGGATTGGTCGAGCAGTACTTC. Full variable domain (rest looked up from reference TRBV5-6 and TRBJ2-7): DAGVTQSPTHLIKTRGQQVTLRCSPKSGHDTVSWYQQALGQGPQFIFQYYEEEERQRGNFPDRFSGHQFPNYSSELNVNALLLGDSALYLCASSLDRGLVEQYFGPGTRLTVT.

V and J are TRBV6-1 and TRBJ2-1, with 8 bases fitting TRBD1. Losses at the gene ends were 6 bases for V and 8 bases for J; bases not matched to a gene: 9. In germline, CDR1 is MNHNS, CDR2 SASEGT. The CDR3 has 14 residues. The CDR3 DNA is TGTGCCAGCAGAAGGACAGGGAATGTCTATGAGCAGTTCTTC. Translating gives CASRRTGNVYEQFF.

The V call is TRBV19, the J call TRBJ1-2; maybe TRBD1 (6 bases). This CDR3 has 15 residues. V gave up 3 bases and J gave up 6 bases, with 17 bases separating them. The germline CDR1 and CDR2 sequences are LNHDA and SQIVND (reference sequence). CDR3 sequence: CASSITITGNHGYTF. CDR3 bases: TGTGCCAGTAGTATTACGATAACAGGGAACCATGGCTACACCTTC.

The chain carries TRBV30 and TRBJ1-4, with D perhaps TRBD1 (6 bases). The germline gives CDR1 GTSNPN, CDR2 SVGIG (reference sequence). V gave up 1 base and J gave up 8 bases, with 14 bases separating them. The CDR3 runs to 14 residues. CDR3 amino acids: CAWSGYRVGEKLFF. The CDR3 DNA reads as TGTGCCTGGAGTGGGTACAGGGTCGGGGAAAAACTGTTTTTT.

The chain combines TRBV5-1 with TRBJ2-1; 9 nucleotides align to TRBD2. The germline V gene has CDR1 SGHRS and CDR2 YFSETQ. Trimming removed 7 bases from V and 8 bases from J; junction bases left unmatched: 10. CDR3 length: 14 amino acids. The CDR3 nucleotides read TGCGCCAGCGGGCCGGGACTAGCTAGTGATGAGCAGTTCTTC. Its translation: CASGPGLASDEQFF. The variable domain in full, with the rest retrieved from reference TRBV5-1 and TRBJ2-1, is KAGVTQTPRYLIKTRGQQVTLSCSPISGHRSVSWYQQTPGQGLQFLFEYFSETQRNKGNFPGRFSGRQFSNSRSEMNVSTLELGDSALYLCASGPGLASDEQFFGPGTRLTVL.

V and J are TRBV27 and TRBJ2-7; D may be TRBD2 (6 bases). The CDR3 loop spans 13 amino acids. Germline V lookup: CDR1 MNHEY, CDR2 SMNVEV (reference sequence). Trimming cost V 8 bases and J 0 bases, with 11 bases left between them. CDR3 residues: CASGLGGSYEQYF. The CDR3 DNA follows: TGTGCCAGCGGATTGGGGGGCTCCTACGAGCAGTACTTC.

The chain employs TRBV21-1 and TRBJ1-3. TRBV21-1 is annotated as a pseudogene. The CDR3 runs to 14 residues. The CDR3: CVYPRENSGNTIYF. CDR3 nucleotide sequence: TGTGTATATCCTCGAGAAAACTCTGGAAACACCATATATTTT.

The chain recombines TRBV28 with TRBJ2-4; D ambiguous. CDR1 and CDR2 from the germline V gene are MDHEN and SYDVKM. V was clipped by 3 bases and J by 15 bases, with 3 bases between them. The CDR3 has 8 amino acids. CDR3 amino acids: CASSFLYF. DNA for the CDR3: TGTGCCAGCAGTTTCTTGTACTTC.

The chain's CDR3 is CASSLARSSDYEQYF. The DNA of the CDR3 is TGTGCCAGCAGCTTGGCCAGATCTTCCGATTACGAGCAGTACTTC. The chain carries TRBV5-6 and TRBJ2-7; D gene uncertain. This CDR3 spans 15 amino acids. The V end lost 0 bases, the J end lost 4 bases, and 14 bases lay between the germline ends. Germline V gene sequence: CDR1 SGHDT, CDR2 YYEEEE.

The CDR3 nucleotides are TGCGCCAGCAGCTTACGGACAGGGGGTGTCTACGAGCAGTACTTC. As protein: CASSLRTGGVYEQYF. V gene TRBV5-1 combines with J gene TRBJ2-7; TRBD1 agrees at 10 bases. CDR1 is SGHRS, CDR2 YFSETQ, per germline. The V segment lost 2 bases and the J segment 3 bases; nucleotides outside the gene matches: 5. The CDR3 runs to 15 residues. Based on the CDR3 plus reference TRBV5-1 and TRBJ2-7, the full variable domain is KAGVTQTPRYLIKTRGQQVTLSCSPISGHRSVSWYQQTPGQGLQFLFEYFSETQRNKGNFPGRFSGRQFSNSRSEMNVSTLELGDSALYLCASSLRTGGVYEQYFGPGTRLTVT.

This chain links TRBV10-3 with TRBJ2-3; weak D call: TRBD2 (6 bases). V lost 7 bases and J 4 bases, leaving 12 bases between the germline ends. Germline assignment: CDR1 ENHRY and CDR2 SYGVKD. This CDR3 comprises 13 residues. The CDR3 is CAINPTGADTQYF. CDR3 coding DNA: TGTGCCATCAACCCCACGGGGGCAGATACGCAGTATTTT.

The rearrangement uses TRBV6-5 and TRBJ1-2; D not certain. The CDR3 is 13 residues long. CDR1 is MNHEY and CDR2 is SVGAGI in the germline V gene. V lost 5 bases and J lost 4, with 11 bases in between. CDR3 sequence (DNA): TGTGCCAGCAGTAAAGAGAGAAGCTATGGCTACACCTTC. Residues: CASSKERSYGYTF.

This clone was counted between two and nine times. V and J are TRBV5-6 and TRBJ1-6, with 7 bases that match TRBD1. This CDR3 comprises 14 residues. The germline V gene has CDR1 SGHDT and CDR2 YYEEEE. J was trimmed by 11 bases and V by 4 bases; bases with no gene match: 9. Here the CDR3 reads CASSGDRVGTPLHF. For the CDR3, the DNA is TGTGCCAGCAGCGGAGACAGGGTCGGTACACCCCTCCACTTT.

Notes on this clone: The germline gene is not matched at one end of the junction; a read error may be the cause. J is TRBJ2-3 and V is TRBV2; D not resolved. This CDR3 is built from 11 residues. CDR1 and CDR2 from the germline V gene are SNHLY and FYNNEI. DNA for the CDR3: TGTGCCAGCAGTGTGGCAGATACGCAATATTTT. Translation: CASSVADTQYF.